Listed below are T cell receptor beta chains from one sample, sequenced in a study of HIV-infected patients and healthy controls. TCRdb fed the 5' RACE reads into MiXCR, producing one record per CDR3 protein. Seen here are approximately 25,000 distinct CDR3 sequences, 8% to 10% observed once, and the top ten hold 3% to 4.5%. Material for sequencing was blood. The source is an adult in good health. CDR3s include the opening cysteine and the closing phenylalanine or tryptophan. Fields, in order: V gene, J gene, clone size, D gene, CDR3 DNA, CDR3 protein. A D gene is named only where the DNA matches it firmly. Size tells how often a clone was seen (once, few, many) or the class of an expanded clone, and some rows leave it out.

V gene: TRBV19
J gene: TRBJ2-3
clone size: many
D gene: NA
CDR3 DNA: TGTGCCACCGGTGGGGCCCTTCGCAGAGATACGCAGTATTTT
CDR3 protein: CATGGALRRDTQYF

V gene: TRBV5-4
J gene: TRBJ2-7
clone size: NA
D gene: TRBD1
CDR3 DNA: TGTGCCAGCAGCCTGGACAGGGGAACTGTCTACGAGCAGTACTTC
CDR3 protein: CASSLDRGTVYEQYF

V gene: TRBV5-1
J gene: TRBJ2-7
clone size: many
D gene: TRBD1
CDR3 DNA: TGCGCCAGCAGAGCTTCTAGGGACAGTATGGGAGAGCAGTACTTC
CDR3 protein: CASRASRDSMGEQYF

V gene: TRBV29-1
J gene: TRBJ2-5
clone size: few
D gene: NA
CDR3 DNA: TGCAGCGTTGGATGGGGACCAGAGACCCAGTACTTC
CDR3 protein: CSVGWGPETQYF

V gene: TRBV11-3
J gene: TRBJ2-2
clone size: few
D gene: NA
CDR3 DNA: TGTGCCAGCGGACAGACGAACACCGGGGAGCTGTTTTTT
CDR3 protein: CASGQTNTGELFF

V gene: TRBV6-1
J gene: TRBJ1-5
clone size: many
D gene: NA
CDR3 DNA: TGTGCCAGCAGTGAGGCGGGCCGGCAGGTTATTTCCCAGCATTTT
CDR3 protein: CASSEAGRQVISQHF

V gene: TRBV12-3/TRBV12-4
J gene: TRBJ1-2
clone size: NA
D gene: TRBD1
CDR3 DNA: TGTGCCAGCAGTTTCTCCGGGACAGTAGCTAACTATGGCTACACCTTC
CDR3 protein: CASSFSGTVANYGYTF

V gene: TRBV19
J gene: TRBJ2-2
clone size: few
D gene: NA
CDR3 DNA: TGTGCCAGTACGAGCGGGCGCGGGATCGGGGAGCTGTTTTTT
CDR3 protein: CASTSGRGIGELFF

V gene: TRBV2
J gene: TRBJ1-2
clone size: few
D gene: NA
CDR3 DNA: TGTGCCAGCACCTATGGCGCGAGAGATGGCTACACCTTC
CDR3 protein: CASTYGARDGYTF

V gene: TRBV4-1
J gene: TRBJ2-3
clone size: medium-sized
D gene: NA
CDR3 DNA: TGCGCCAGCAGTCGCCCGGGACTCCAGTCGGGCTTGGGTACGCAGTATTTT
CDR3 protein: CASSRPGLQSGLGTQYF

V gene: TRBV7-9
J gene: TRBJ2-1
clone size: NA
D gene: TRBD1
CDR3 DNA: TGTGCCAGCAGCTCCCGGACAGGGGCCGATGAGCAGTTCTTC
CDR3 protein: CASSSRTGADEQFF

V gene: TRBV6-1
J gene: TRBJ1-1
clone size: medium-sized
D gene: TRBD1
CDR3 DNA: TGTGCCAGCAGACCTATGGACAGGGGCGGAGGAAGGAACACTGAAGCTTTCTTT
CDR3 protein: CASRPMDRGGGRNTEAFF

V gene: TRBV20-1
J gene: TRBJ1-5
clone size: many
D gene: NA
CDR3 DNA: TGCAGTGCTAGAGAGGGGGTACAGCCCCAGCATTTT
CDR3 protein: CSAREGVQPQHF

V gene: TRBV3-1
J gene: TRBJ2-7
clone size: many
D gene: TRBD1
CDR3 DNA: TGTGCCAGCAGCCATCCCTGGACAGGGGCCGAGCAGTACTTC
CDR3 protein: CASSHPWTGAEQYF

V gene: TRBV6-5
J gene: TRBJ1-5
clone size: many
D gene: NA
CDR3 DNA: TGTGCCAGCAGTTACTCGACTGGGCAGCCCCAGCATTTT
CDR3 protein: CASSYSTGQPQHF

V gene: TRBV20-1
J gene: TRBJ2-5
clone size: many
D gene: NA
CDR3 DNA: TGCAGTGCTAGAGCCCTGATGGCCACGGTGAGGACCCAGTACTTC
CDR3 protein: CSARALMATVRTQYF

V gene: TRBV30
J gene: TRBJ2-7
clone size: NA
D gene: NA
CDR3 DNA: TGTGCCTGGAGTAGTAGCAGGGGCCCCTCCTACGAGCAGTACTTC
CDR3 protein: CAWSSSRGPSYEQYF

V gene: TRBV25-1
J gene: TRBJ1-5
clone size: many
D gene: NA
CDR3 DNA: TGTGCCAGCAGTTCTCAGGGGCCCAATCAGCCCCAGCATTTT
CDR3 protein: CASSSQGPNQPQHF

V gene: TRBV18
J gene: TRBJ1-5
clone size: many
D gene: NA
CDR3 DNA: TGTGCCAGCTCACCGACACCGGGCCCTCAAAATCATTTT
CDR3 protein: CASSPTPGPQNHF

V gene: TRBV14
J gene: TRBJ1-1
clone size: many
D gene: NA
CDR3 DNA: TGTGCCAGCAGCCCGCGCACGGGGGGCGTCACTGAAGCTTTCTTT
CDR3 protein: CASSPRTGGVTEAFF

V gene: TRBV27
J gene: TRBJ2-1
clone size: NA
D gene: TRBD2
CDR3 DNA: TGTGCCAGCACAACCTATAATCTAGCGGGGAGGGGCAATGAGCAGTTCTTC
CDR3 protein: CASTTYNLAGRGNEQFF

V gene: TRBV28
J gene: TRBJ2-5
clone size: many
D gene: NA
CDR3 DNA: TGTGCCAGCACCCCGCTTGGGGGGGGGCCCCAAGAGACCCAGTACTTC
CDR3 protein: CASTPLGGGPQETQYF

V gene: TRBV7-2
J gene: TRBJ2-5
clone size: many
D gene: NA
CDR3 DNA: TGTGCCAGCAGCTTTAATCTGGGCCCGGAGACCCAGTACTTC
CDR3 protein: CASSFNLGPETQYF

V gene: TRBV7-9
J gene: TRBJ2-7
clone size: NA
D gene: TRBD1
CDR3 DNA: TGTGCCAGCAGCGACATATCGACAGGGAACTCCTACGAGCAGTACTTC
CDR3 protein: CASSDISTGNSYEQYF

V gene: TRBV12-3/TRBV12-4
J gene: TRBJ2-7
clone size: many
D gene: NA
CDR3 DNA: TGTGCCAGCAGTTTTACCGGGACTGCCTACGAGCAGTACTTC
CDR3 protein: CASSFTGTAYEQYF

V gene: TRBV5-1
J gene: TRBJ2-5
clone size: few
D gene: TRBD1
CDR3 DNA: TGCGCCAGCAGCACGGGGACAGCCCAAGAGACCCAGTACTTC
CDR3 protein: CASSTGTAQETQYF

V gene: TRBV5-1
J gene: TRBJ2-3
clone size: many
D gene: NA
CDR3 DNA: TGCGCCAGCAGCTTTTCTAGAGATACGCAGTATTTT
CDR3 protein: CASSFSRDTQYF

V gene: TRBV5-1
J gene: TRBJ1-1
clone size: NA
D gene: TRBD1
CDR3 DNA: TGCGCCAGCAGCCGGACAGGGGAGACTGAAGCTTTCTTT
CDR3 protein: CASSRTGETEAFF

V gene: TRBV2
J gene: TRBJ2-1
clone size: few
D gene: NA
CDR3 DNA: TGTGCCCGCAATCCACAAATTCCGCCCGACAATGAGCAGTTCTTC
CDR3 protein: CARNPQIPPDNEQFF

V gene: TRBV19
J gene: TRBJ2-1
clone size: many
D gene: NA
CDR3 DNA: TGTGCCAGTAGTATATCGGGGGGCACTGAGCAGTTCTTC
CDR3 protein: CASSISGGTEQFF

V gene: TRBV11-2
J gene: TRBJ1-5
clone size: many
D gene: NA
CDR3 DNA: TGTGCCAGCAGCTTTACAGGGCTTAGCAATCAGCCCCAGCATTTT
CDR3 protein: CASSFTGLSNQPQHF

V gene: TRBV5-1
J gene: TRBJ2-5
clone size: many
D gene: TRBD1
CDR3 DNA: TGCGCCAGCAGCTTGACACAGGGGGAGACCCAGTACTTC
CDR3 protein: CASSLTQGETQYF

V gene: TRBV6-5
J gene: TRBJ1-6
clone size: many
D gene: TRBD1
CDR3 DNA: TGTGCCAGCAGTCAGCGGGACAGGGGGTATGGTTCACCCCTCCACTTT
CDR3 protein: CASSQRDRGYGSPLHF

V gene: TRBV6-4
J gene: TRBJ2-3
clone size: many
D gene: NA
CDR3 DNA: TGTGCCAGCAGTCGGGATCCCACAGATACGCAGTATTTT
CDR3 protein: CASSRDPTDTQYF

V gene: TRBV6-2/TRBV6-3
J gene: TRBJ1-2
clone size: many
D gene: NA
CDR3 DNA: TGTGCCAGCAGTCAACACGAGGAGCCCCACTATGGCTACACCTTC
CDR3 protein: CASSQHEEPHYGYTF

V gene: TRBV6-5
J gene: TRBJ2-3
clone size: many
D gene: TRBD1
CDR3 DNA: TGTGCCAGCAGGATGACAGGGGCGATCACAGATACGCAGTATTTT
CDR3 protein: CASRMTGAITDTQYF

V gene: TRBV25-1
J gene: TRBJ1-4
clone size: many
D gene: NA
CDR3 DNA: TGTGCCAGCAGCCTAAACAGCCTCCCACCAAGTGCGGGGGAAAAACTGTTTTTT
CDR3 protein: CASSLNSLPPSAGEKLFF

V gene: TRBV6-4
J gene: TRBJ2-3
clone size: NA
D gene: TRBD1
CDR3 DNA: TGTGCCAGCAGTGCCGGGACAGGGGGCACAGATACGCAGTATTTT
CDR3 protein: CASSAGTGGTDTQYF

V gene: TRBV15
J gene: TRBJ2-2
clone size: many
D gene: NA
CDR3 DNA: TGTGCCACCAGCACCACCGCGGTCGGGGAGCTGTTTTTT
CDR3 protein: CATSTTAVGELFF

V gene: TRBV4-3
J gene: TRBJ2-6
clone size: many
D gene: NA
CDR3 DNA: TGCGCCAGCAGCCAAGAATCGGGGTCTGGGGCCAACGTCCTGACTTTC
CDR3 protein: CASSQESGSGANVLTF

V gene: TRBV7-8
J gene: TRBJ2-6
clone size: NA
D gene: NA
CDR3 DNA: TGTGCCAGCAGCTTAGTAGGCGGGAATCTCGGGGCCAACGTCCTGACTTTC
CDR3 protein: CASSLVGGNLGANVLTF

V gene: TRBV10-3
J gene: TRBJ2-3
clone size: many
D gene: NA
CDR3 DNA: TGTGCCTCCAGCGACGGGGGTAGAGAGACAGATACGCAGTATTTT
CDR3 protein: CASSDGGRETDTQYF

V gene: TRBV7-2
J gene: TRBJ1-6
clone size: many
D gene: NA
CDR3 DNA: TGTGCCAGCAGAGTAATAAGCGACTATAATTCACCCCTCCACTTT
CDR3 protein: CASRVISDYNSPLHF

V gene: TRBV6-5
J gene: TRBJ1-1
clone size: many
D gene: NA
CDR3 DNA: TGTGCCAGCAGCCTCAGGGGGAACACTGAAGCTTTCTTT
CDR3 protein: CASSLRGNTEAFF

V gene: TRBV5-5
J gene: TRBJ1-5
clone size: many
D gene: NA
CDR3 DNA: TGTGCCAGCAGTTCCAGGGTAGAGGGGCAGCCCCAGCATTTT
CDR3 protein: CASSSRVEGQPQHF

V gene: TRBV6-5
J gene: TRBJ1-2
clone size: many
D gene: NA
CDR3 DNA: TGTGCCAGCAGTTACTCGGCCGGTGGAGCCTATGGCTACACCTTC
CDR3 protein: CASSYSAGGAYGYTF

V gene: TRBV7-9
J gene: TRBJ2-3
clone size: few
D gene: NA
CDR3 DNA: TGTGCCGTTTCCGGGGCTGATACGCAGTATTTT
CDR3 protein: CAVSGADTQYF